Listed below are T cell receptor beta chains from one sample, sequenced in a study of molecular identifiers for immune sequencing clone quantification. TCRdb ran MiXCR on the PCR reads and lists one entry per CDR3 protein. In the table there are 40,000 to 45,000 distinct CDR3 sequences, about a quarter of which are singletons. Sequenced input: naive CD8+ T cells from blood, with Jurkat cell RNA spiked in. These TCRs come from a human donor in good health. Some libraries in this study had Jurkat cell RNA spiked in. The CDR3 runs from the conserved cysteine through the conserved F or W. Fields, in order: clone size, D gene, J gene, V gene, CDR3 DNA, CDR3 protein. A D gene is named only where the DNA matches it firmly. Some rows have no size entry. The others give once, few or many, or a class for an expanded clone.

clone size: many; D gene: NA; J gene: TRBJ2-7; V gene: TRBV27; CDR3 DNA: TGTGCCAGCAGTTTGTCGGGGGCCTCCTACGAGCAGTACTTC; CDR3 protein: CASSLSGASYEQYF
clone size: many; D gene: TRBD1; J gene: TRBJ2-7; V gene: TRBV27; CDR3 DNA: TGTGCCAGCAAAGTTGGGACAGGGCTATACGAGCAGTACTTC; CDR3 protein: CASKVGTGLYEQYF
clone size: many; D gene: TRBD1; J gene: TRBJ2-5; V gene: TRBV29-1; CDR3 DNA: TGCAGCGCAGGACAGGGGACCTGGTCAACCCAAGAGACCCAGTACTTC; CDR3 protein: CSAGQGTWSTQETQYF
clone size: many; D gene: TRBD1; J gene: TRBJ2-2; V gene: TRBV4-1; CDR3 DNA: TGCGCCAGCAGCCAAGGGGCGGGACAGGGGTTAACCGGGGAGCTGTTTTTT; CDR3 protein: CASSQGAGQGLTGELFF
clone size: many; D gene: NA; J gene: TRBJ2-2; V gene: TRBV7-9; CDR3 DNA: TGTGCCAGCAGCTACGCACTCATGAACACCGGGGAGCTGTTTTTT; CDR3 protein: CASSYALMNTGELFF
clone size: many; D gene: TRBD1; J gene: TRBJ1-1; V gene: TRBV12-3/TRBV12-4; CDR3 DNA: TGTGCCAGCAGGTCCACAGGGGGCGACACTGAAGCTTTCTTT; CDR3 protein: CASRSTGGDTEAFF
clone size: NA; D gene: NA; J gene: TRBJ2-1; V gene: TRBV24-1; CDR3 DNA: TGTGCCACCGCTCACGGAGGCAAGCAGCTCTTC; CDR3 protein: CATAHGGKQLF
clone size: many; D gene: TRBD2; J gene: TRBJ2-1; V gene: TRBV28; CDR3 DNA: TGTGCCAGCAGTTTGGGACTAGCGGGCCTCTACAATGAGCAGTTCTTC; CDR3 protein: CASSLGLAGLYNEQFF
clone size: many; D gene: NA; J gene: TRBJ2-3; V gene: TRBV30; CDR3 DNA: TGTGCCTGGAGTGTTGAGGTCACTCACACAGATACGCAGTATTTT; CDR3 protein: CAWSVEVTHTDTQYF
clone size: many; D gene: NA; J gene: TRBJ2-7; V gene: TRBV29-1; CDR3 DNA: TGCAGCGTTGAGGCTATAGGAGGGTTCCCATACGAGCAGTACTTC; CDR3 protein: CSVEAIGGFPYEQYF
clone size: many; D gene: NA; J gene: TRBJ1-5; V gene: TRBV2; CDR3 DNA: TGTGCCAGCAGTGACTCTGGAAGGGGAGGCAATCAGCCCCAGCATTTT; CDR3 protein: CASSDSGRGGNQPQHF